This T cell receptor beta chain was recorded in a study of T cell responses to AZD1222 COVID-19 vaccine. Study-wide points: The reported proportion of spike-specific TCRs targeting unmutated variant regions was nearly half. Donors were chiefly white British, with a greater number of females, and clonal diversity was perhaps underestimated. Increased Spike-specific TCR breadth and depth were observed after two AZD1222 doses. Across the whole spike, CD4 TCRs peaked at regions 160-218 and 743-854.

This clone was picked up one time. No antigen is known for it. Sequencing used immunoSEQ multiplex PCR; TCRdb keeps in-frame clones, though not all of them. Of about 93,000 clones in the sample, 75% to 90% are singletons; the top ten hold about 2.4%. Per the germline V gene, CDR1 is MGHRA and CDR2 is YSYEKL. Trimming pared 2 bases from V and 5 bases from J, leaving 18 bases between. This CDR3 spans 17 amino acids. The source material was peripheral blood, sampled 28 days after the second AZD1222 dose. The gene calls are TRBV4-1 and TRBJ2-2; D might be TRBD1 or TRBD2, each matching 5 bases. The TCR comes from an adult who received the AZD1222 COVID-19 vaccine. The CDR3 loop is CASSQPQPRGRTGELFF. CDR3 DNA: TGCGCCAGCAGCCAACCCCAGCCGAGGGGACGGACCGGGGAGCTGTTTTTT.